The 21 T cell receptor beta chains below were found in one sample sequenced in a study of identical twins. One entry per CDR3 protein results from TCRdb running MiXCR on the 5' RACE reads. The table has 500,000 to 650,000 distinct CDR3 sequences, 7% to 7.5% seen once. These records were also assigned to another study, of yellow fever vaccine responses in identical twins.

Specimen: PBMCs. These receptor sequences come from a woman aged 18-29 years in good health.

The rearrangement links TRBV10-3 to TRBJ2-7; D possibly corresponds to TRBD2 (6 bases). CDR3 size: 14 residues. The ends were cut back, 10 bases at V and 2 bases at J, with 18 bases in the middle. Germline CDR1 and CDR2: ENHRY and SYGVKD. The CDR3 coding sequence is TGTGCCACCGCATCTAAAACGGGGGCCTACGAGCAGTACTTC. It codes for CATASKTGAYEQYF.

This clonotype was observed a few times. The chain is built from TRBV5-8 and TRBJ2-1, with 7 bases aligning to TRBD1. The CDR3 contains 14 residues. CDR1 and CDR2 from the germline V gene are SGHTS and YDEGEE. The V segment lost 4 bases and the J segment 2 bases; nucleotides outside the gene matches: 3. CDR3: CASSRGQPYNEQFF. Here the CDR3 DNA reads TGTGCCAGCAGCCGGGGACAGCCCTACAATGAGCAGTTCTTC.

The CDR3 spells CAISDPKLGTGEQYV. The CDR3 bases are TGTGCCATCAGTGACCCCAAGTTAGGGACTGGGGAGCAGTACGTC. The rearrangement links TRBV10-3 to TRBJ2-7, with D possibly TRBD2 on 6 matching bases. Per the germline V gene, CDR1 is ENHRY and CDR2 is SYGVKD. V lost 3 bases to trimming and J lost 7 bases, with 19 bases between them. The CDR3 is 15 residues long.

The chain combines TRBV7-2 with TRBJ2-7, with 12 bases identical to TRBD2. CDR3 size: 14 residues. The trim removed 5 bases at V and 7 bases at J, leaving 6 bases unmatched. Germline values: CDR1 SGHTA, CDR2 FQGNSA. The CDR3 DNA follows: TGTGCCAGCAGCCCCCTAGCGGGAGGGCAAGAGCAGTACTTC. Its protein is CASSPLAGGQEQYF.

The rearrangement joins TRBV20-1 to TRBJ2-1; 8 bases map to TRBD2. The CDR3 spans 16 residues. V shed 5 bases, J shed 10 bases, and the junction held 19 bases outside the gene matches. Germline V gives CDR1 DFQATT, CDR2 SNEGSKA (reference sequence). The CDR3 nucleotides read TGCAGTGCTCCGCCAGGTGGCGGGGGGCTGAATGAGGAGCAGTTCTTC. Protein: CSAPPGGGGLNEEQFF.

The sample holds a few counts of this clonotype. The J gene is TRBJ2-7, the V gene TRBV12-3 or TRBV12-4, with no clear D. Trimming took off 2 bases at V and 0 bases at J, with 5 bases between the two ends. This CDR3 comprises 13 residues. The CDR3 region has the DNA TGTGCCAGCAGTTTAAGCGACTCCTACGAGCAGTACTTC. This sequence encodes CASSLSDSYEQYF.

This clonotype was counted between two and nine times. V gene TRBV18 combines with J gene TRBJ2-5; D is ambiguous. There are 14 residues in the CDR3. Germline CDR1 KGHSH, CDR2 LQKENI. V lost 3 bases and J lost 4, with 12 bases in between. CDR3 loop: CASSPRGASETQYF. The CDR3 DNA reads TGTGCCAGCTCACCCCGAGGAGCGTCAGAGACCCAGTACTTC.

In this sample, this clonotype turned up many times. The gene calls are TRBV24-1 and TRBJ2-3; the match to TRBD2 covers 8 bases. CDR3 length equals 16 residues. Per germline, CDR1 KGHDR and CDR2 SFDVKD. The V gene end was trimmed by 0 bases and the J gene end by 3 bases; junction bases not matched to a gene: 4. CDR3 sequence reads: CATSDLGSGVTDTQYF. The CDR3, as DNA: TGTGCCACCAGTGATTTGGGTAGCGGGGTAACAGATACGCAGTATTTT.

The sample holds a few counts of this clonotype. The rearrangement uses TRBV5-6 and TRBJ1-6, with a tentative D call TRBD1 (5 bases). The V and J ends lost 5 bases and 1 base respectively, with 10 bases between them. Germline-derived CDR1 and CDR2 are SGHDT and YYEEEE. This CDR3 contains 15 residues. CDR3 coding DNA: TGTGCCAGCAGAGAGGGGCTATCCTATAATTCACCCCTCCACTTT. It specifies CASREGLSYNSPLHF.

The chain uses TRBV7-2 and TRBJ2-1, with TRBD2 matching 10 bases. This CDR3 spans 15 amino acids. Germline CDR1 is SGHTA and CDR2 is FQGNSA. With 3 bases clipped from V and 4 bases from J, the junction kept 3 bases outside the gene matches. The CDR3 nucleotides are TGTGCCAGCAGCTTCGGTAGCGGGGGGTACAATGAGCAGTTCTTC. It yields the protein CASSFGSGGYNEQFF.

V gene TRBV2 combines with J gene TRBJ2-5, with a weak D call TRBD2 (6 bases). The V end lost 1 base, the J end lost 2 bases, and 14 bases lay between the germline ends. The CDR3 has 16 residues. CDR1 SNHLY and CDR2 FYNNEI come from the germline V gene. CDR3 region: CASSEVRREVQETQYF. In DNA, the CDR3 is TGTGCCAGCAGTGAAGTTCGTAGGGAGGTACAAGAGACCCAGTACTTC.

This clonotype was picked up a small number of times. The J gene is TRBJ1-1, the V gene TRBV7-2; no definite D call. The V and J ends lost 5 bases and 5 bases respectively, with 9 bases between them. This CDR3 has 12 residues. Germline V gene lookup returns CDR1 SGHTA and CDR2 FQGNSA. CDR3 residues: CASSHGWTEAFF. CDR3 nucleotides: TGTGCCAGCAGCCACGGTTGGACTGAAGCTTTCTTT.

J is TRBJ2-1 and V is TRBV5-1, with D uncertain. Germline V gene lookup returns CDR1 SGHRS and CDR2 YFSETQ. V lost 2 bases and J 5 bases, leaving 23 bases between the germline ends. The CDR3 runs 18 residues. The DNA for the CDR3 is TGCGCCAGCAGCTTCAAATCACTGGCGGTTGGGTCACACAATGAGCAGTTCTTC. It translates to CASSFKSLAVGSHNEQFF.

This clonotype was recorded at least ten times. This chain links TRBV2 with TRBJ2-5, with 8 bases fitting TRBD1. The germline V gene has CDR1 SNHLY and CDR2 FYNNEI. The CDR3 runs 13 residues. V gave up 6 bases and J gave up 5 bases; unmatched junction bases: 5. Here the CDR3 DNA reads TGTGCCAGCAGAGGACAGGGTCCGGAGACCCAGTACTTC. The encoded protein is CASRGQGPETQYF.

The sample holds many counts of this clonotype. V and J are TRBV12-3 or TRBV12-4 and TRBJ1-1; D remains unclear. CDR3 length: 14 residues. The V end lost 5 bases, the J end lost 0 bases, and 10 bases lay between the germline ends. CDR3 sequence: CASSKDGMNTEAFF. CDR3 nucleotides: TGTGCCAGCAGTAAGGACGGAATGAACACTGAAGCTTTCTTT.

V is TRBV15 and J is TRBJ2-7; no reliable D call. The CDR3 covers 13 residues. Germline-derived CDR1 and CDR2 are LNHNV and YYDKDF (reference sequence). Trimming took off 3 bases at V and 1 base at J, with 7 bases between the two ends. CDR3 coding DNA: TGTGCCACCAGCAGCCGGGTGTCCTACGAGCAGTACTTC. This encodes CATSSRVSYEQYF.

For this clonotype: One junction end does not reproduce the germline sequence, and a read error may be involved. The V gene is TRBV20-1, the J gene TRBJ2-2; 8 bases are shared with TRBD1. CDR1 and CDR2 from the germline V gene are DFQATT and SNEGSKA (reference sequence). The CDR3 length is 16 residues. In DNA, the CDR3 is TGCTGTGCTAGGAGGAGACAGGGGTCGAACACCGGGGAGCTGTTTTTT. Translating gives CCARRRQGSNTGELFF.

This rearrangement joins TRBV11-2 to TRBJ2-7; 10 nucleotides align to TRBD1. Germline lookup yields CDR1 SGHAT and CDR2 FQNNGV. The CDR3 contains 15 residues. Losses at the gene ends were 4 bases for V and 3 bases for J; bases not matched to a gene: 6. The CDR3 protein is CASSSGTGDRYEQYV. The CDR3, as DNA: TGTGCCAGCAGCTCCGGGACAGGGGACCGCTACGAGCAGTACGTC.

The chain couples TRBV12-3 or TRBV12-4 to TRBJ1-4; D is unresolved. The CDR3 covers 15 residues. Trimming stripped 8 bases from V and 5 bases from J, with 18 bases between. The CDR3 loop is CASSKRRALNEKLFF. The DNA for the CDR3 is TGTGCCAGCTCAAAACGGCGGGCTCTAAATGAAAAACTGTTTTTT.

This clonotype came up a few times. This chain links TRBV20-1 with TRBJ2-1, with 7 positions matching TRBD2. The ends lost 0 bases at V and 7 bases at J; junction bases unmatched: 12. Germline lookup yields CDR1 DFQATT and CDR2 SNEGSKA (reference sequence). The CDR3 consists of 16 residues. The CDR3 here is CSARDYGGRKKNEQFF. CDR3 DNA sequence: TGCAGTGCTAGAGACTACGGGGGGAGAAAGAAGAATGAGCAGTTCTTC.

The chain employs TRBV11-2 and TRBJ1-1; 7 bases fit TRBD1. The CDR3 contains 12 residues. V shed 5 bases and J 11 bases; nucleotides not matched to a gene: 8. From germline, CDR1 is SGHAT and CDR2 FQNNGV. CDR3 sequence: CASSVDRRRAFF. The CDR3 DNA reads TGTGCCAGCAGCGTGGACAGGCGACGGGCTTTCTTT.